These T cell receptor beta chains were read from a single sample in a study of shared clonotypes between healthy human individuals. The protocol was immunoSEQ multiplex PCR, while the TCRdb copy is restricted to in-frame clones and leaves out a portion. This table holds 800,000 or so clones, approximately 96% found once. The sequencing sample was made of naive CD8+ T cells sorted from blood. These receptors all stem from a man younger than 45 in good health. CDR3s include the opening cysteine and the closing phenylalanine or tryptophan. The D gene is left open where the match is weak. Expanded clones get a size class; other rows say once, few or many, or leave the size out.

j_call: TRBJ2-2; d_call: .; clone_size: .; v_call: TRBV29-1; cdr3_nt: TGCAGCGTTCAAGCGGTAAACACCGGGGAGCTGTTTTTT; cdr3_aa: CSVQAVNTGELFF
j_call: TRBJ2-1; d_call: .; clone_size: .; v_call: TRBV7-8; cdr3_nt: TGTGCCAGCAGCCAGGACTGGGAGGATTGGTTCTTC; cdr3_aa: CASSQDWEDWFF
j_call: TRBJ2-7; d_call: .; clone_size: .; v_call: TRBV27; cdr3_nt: TGTGCCAGCAGTTTATCGCGGGATATCGAGCAGTACTTC; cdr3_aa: CASSLSRDIEQYF
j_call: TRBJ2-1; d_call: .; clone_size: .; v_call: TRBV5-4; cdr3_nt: TGTGCCAGCAGGCGAGATGATAACAATGAGCAGTTCTTC; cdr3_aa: CASRRDDNNEQFF
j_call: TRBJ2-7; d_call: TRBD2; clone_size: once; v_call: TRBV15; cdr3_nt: TGTGCCACCAGCAAATACCGGGAGGCCCTCTACGAGCAGTACTTC; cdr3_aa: CATSKYREALYEQYF
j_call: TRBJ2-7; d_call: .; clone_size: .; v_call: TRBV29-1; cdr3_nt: TGCAGCGTTGAAGGAGCGGACCCCAGTAACTACGAGCAGTACTTC; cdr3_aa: CSVEGADPSNYEQYF
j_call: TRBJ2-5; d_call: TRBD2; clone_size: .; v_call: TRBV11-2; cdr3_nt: TGTGCCAGCAGCCAAGGGACTAGCGGGGCCGAGACCCAGTACTTC; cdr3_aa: CASSQGTSGAETQYF
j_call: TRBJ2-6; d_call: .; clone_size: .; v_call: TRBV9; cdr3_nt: TGTGCCAGCAGCGTAGCTAGCAGGGCGGTAAGAGAGGCCAACGTCCTGACTTTC; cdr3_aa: CASSVASRAVREANVLTF
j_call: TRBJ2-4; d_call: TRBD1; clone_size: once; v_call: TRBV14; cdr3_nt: TGTGCCAGCAGCCAGAGGCCGGGGACAGGGGGCGCTCTAGCCAAAAACATTCAGTACTTC; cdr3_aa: CASSQRPGTGGALAKNIQYF
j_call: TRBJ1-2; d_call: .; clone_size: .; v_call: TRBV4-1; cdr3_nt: TGCGCCAGCAGCCAAGATAGAGGAACTCTGGGTGGCTACACCTTC; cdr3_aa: CASSQDRGTLGGYTF
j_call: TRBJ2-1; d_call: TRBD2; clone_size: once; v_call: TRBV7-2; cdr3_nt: TGTGCCAGCAGCTTAACGGCTAGCGGGCCCAGCTCCTACAATGAGCAGTTCTTC; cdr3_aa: CASSLTASGPSSYNEQFF
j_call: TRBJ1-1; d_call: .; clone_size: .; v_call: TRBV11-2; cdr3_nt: TGTGCCAGCAGACACATGAACACTGAAGCTTTCTTT; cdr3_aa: CASRHMNTEAFF
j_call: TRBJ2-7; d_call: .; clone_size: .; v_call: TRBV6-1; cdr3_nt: TGTGCCACCCGGGTGCGGGACTCCTACGAGCAGTACTTC; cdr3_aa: CATRVRDSYEQYF
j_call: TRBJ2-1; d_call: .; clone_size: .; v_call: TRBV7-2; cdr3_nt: TGTGCCAGCAGCTTAGATGGGGGGTACAATGAGCAGTTCTTC; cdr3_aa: CASSLDGGYNEQFF
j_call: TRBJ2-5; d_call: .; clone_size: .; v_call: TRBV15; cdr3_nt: TGTGCCACCAGCAGAGAACGACGGTTACAAGAGACCCAGTACTTC; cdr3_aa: CATSRERRLQETQYF
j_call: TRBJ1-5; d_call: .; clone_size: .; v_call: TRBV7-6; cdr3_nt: TGTGCCAGCAGCTCCTTTAGGGGGCAGCCCCAGCATTTT; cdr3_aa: CASSSFRGQPQHF
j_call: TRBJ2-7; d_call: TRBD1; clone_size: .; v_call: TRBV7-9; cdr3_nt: TGTGCCAGCACCATCGGACAGGGTATCGAGCAGTACTTC; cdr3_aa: CASTIGQGIEQYF
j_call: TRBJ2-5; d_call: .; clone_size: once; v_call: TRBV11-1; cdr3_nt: TGTGCCAGCAGCTGGGGGGAGACCCAGTACTTC; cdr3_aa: CASSWGETQYF
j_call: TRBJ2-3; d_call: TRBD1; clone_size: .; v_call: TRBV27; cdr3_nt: TGTGCCAGCAGTTTATCTGGGGGGGACAGGGTAATCGCAGATACGCAGTATTTT; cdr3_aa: CASSLSGGDRVIADTQYF
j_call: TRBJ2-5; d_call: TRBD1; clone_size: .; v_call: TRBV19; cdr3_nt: TGTGCCAGTAGTATCATTGGGACAGGGTCCCAAGAGACCCAGTACTTC; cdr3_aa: CASSIIGTGSQETQYF